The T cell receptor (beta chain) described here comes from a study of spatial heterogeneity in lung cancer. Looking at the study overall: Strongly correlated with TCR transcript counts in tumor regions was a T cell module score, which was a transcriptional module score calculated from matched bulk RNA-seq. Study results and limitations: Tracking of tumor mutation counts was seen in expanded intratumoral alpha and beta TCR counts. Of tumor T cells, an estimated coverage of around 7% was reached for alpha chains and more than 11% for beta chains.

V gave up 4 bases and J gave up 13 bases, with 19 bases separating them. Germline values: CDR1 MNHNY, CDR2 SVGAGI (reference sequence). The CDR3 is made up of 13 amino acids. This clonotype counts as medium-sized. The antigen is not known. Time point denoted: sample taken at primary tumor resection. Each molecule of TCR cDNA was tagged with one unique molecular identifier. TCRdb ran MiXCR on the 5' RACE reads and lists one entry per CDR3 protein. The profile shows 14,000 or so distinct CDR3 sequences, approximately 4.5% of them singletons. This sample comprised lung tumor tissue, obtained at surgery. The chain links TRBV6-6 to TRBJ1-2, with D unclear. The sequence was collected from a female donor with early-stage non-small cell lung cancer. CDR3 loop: CASSFGPSTDCTF. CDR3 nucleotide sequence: TGTGCCAGCAGTTTTGGGCCTAGTACCGACTGCACCTTC.